These 9 T cell receptor beta chains came from one sample sequenced in a study of neurological immune-mediated disorders. TCRdb passed the 5' RACE reads through MiXCR, listing each CDR3 protein once. The sample records tens of thousands of distinct CDR3 sequences, more than 3.5% being singletons. Sequencing was done on a sample of PBMCs. Every receptor here comes from a man aged 60 to 75 with multiple sclerosis.

This clonotype was picked up many times. The chain employs TRBV5-1 and TRBJ2-7; D not resolved. Trimming removed 6 bases from V and 3 bases from J, with 10 bases in between. The germline CDR1 and CDR2 sequences are SGHRS and YFSETQ. This CDR3 has 12 residues. In DNA, the CDR3 is TGCGCCAGCATGGATGGATACTACGAGCAGTACTTC. This codes for CASMDGYYEQYF.

This clonotype was seen repeatedly, ten times or more. This CDR3 is CSAKRGDSYEQYF. The DNA of the CDR3 is TGCAGTGCTAAGCGGGGAGACTCCTACGAGCAGTACTTC. This rearrangement joins TRBV20-1 to TRBJ2-7; 7 bases line up with TRBD2. J lost 0 bases, V lost 4 bases, and 3 bases had no gene match. CDR3 length: 13 amino acids. Germline V gives CDR1 DFQATT, CDR2 SNEGSKA (reference sequence).

This clonotype was recorded many times. V gene TRBV6-2 or TRBV6-3 combines with J gene TRBJ1-5; D unclear. There are 13 residues in the CDR3. CDR1 is MNHEY, CDR2 SVGEGT, per germline. V dropped 6 bases and J dropped 7 bases, with 13 bases sitting between them. CDR3 DNA sequence: TGTGCCAGCAGCCTTAAAGGATGGCAGCCCCAGCATTTT. Residues: CASSLKGWQPQHF.

This clonotype was counted ten times or more. The rearrangement uses TRBV20-1 and TRBJ2-7; D is uncertain. The germline gives CDR1 DFQATT, CDR2 SNEGSKA (reference sequence). V lost 2 bases and J lost 0, with 14 bases in between. The CDR3 totals 15 residues. The CDR3 reads CSARSMRGTSYEQYF. The CDR3 DNA reads TGCAGTGCTAGAAGCATGCGAGGAACCTCCTACGAGCAGTACTTC.

This clonotype was counted ten times or more. The V gene is TRBV20-1, the J gene TRBJ2-3; D possibly corresponds to TRBD2 (7 bases). The CDR3 runs to 14 residues. The V and J ends lost 6 bases and 3 bases respectively, with 16 bases between them. Germline assignment: CDR1 DFQATT and CDR2 SNEGSKA (reference sequence). CDR3 sequence (DNA): TGCAGTGCCCCGACCCGGGGGGCAACAGATACGCAGTATTTT. Encoded protein: CSAPTRGATDTQYF.

Many counts were recorded for this clonotype. The rearrangement links TRBV24-1 to TRBJ2-1; 7 bases match TRBD1. The CDR3 loop spans 13 amino acids. Unmatched junction bases numbered 4, after V lost 9 bases and J lost 3 bases. The germline CDR1 and CDR2 sequences are KGHDR and SFDVKD. CDR3 amino acids: CATSDRVYNEQFF. The CDR3 bases are TGTGCCACCTCCGACAGGGTCTACAATGAGCAGTTCTTC.

This clonotype was picked up many times. V and J are TRBV14 and TRBJ2-1, with 8 bases identical to TRBD2. Germline V gene lookup returns CDR1 SGHDN and CDR2 FVKESK. This CDR3 contains 17 residues. Trimming removed 2 bases from V and 5 bases from J; junction bases left unmatched: 11. In DNA form, the CDR3 reads TGTGCCAGCAGCCAAACCCATAGCGGGACTATTAACAATGAGCAGTTCTTC. It is translated as CASSQTHSGTINNEQFF.

This clonotype was detected many times. The CDR3 bases are TGCGCCAGCAGCTTGAACCGAATGGAAGAGACCCAGTACTTC. Amino acids: CASSLNRMEETQYF. The gene calls are TRBV5-1 and TRBJ2-5; D not certain. V was pared by 1 base and J by 3 bases, with 10 bases between. Germline CDR1 and CDR2: SGHRS and YFSETQ. CDR3 length: 14 amino acids. Full variable domain (rest looked up from reference TRBV5-1 and TRBJ2-5): KAGVTQTPRYLIKTRGQQVTLSCSPISGHRSVSWYQQTPGQGLQFLFEYFSETQRNKGNFPGRFSGRQFSNSRSEMNVSTLELGDSALYLCASSLNRMEETQYFGPGTRLLVL.

This clonotype has a handful of counts. The CDR3 loop reads CSANRGSYGYTF. In nucleotides, the CDR3 is TGCAGTGCTAACAGGGGAAGCTATGGCTACACCTTC. The chain employs TRBV20-1 and TRBJ1-2, with 7 bases aligning to TRBD1. CDR3 length: 12 amino acids. Germline trimming cut 4 bases from V and 4 bases from J; bases unmatched to any gene: 3. CDR1 and CDR2 from the germline V gene are DFQATT and SNEGSKA (reference sequence).